In its sample, the clone carrying this T cell receptor beta chain was seen a few times. Its antigen is still unknown. The data were taken from a study of PD-1 blockade in classical Hodgkin lymphoma. Study-level information: Patients were dosed intravenously with nivolumab at 3 mg/kg every 2 weeks.

Germline CDR1 and CDR2: SGDLS and YYNGEE. The V gene end was trimmed by 3 bases and the J gene end by 4 bases; junction bases not matched to a gene: 10. This CDR3 spans 16 amino acids. Profiled with immunoSEQ multiplex PCR; TCRdb holds only in-frame clones, not every one. The table records about 35,000 clones, roughly 90% of them present only once. All trial patients relapsed after autologous stem cell transplantation. The study purified CD4+ T cells from thawed PBMCs using magnetic negative selection. General study points: Healthy donors reportedly exceeded newly diagnosed patients in baseline TCR diversity. Individuals who commenced nivolumab within less than 1 year of ASCT were excluded.

The sequence derives from a human donor with classical Hodgkin lymphoma. The chain employs TRBV9 and TRBJ2-7; 10 nucleotides match TRBD1. The specimen comprised CD4+ T cells from blood, sampled at baseline. The CDR3 reads CASSDAGDRGIYEQYF. As DNA, the CDR3 is TGTGCCAGCAGCGATGCCGGGGACAGGGGTATTTACGAGCAGTACTTC.